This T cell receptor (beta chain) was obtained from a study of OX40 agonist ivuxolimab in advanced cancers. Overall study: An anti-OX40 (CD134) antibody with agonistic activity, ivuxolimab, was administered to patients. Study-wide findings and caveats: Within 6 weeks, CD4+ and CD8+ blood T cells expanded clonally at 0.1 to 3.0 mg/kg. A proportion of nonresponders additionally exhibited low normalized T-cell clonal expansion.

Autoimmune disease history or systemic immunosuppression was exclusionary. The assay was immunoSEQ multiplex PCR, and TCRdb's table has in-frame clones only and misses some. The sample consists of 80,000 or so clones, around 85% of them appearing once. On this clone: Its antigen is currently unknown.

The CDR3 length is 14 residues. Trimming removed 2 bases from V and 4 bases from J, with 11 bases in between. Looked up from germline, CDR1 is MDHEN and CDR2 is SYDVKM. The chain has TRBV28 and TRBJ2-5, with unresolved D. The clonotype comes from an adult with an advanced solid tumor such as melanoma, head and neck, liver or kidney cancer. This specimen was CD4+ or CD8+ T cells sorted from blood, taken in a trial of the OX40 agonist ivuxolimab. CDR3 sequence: CASSLLASRETQYF. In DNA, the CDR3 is TGTGCCAGCAGTTTACTTGCTAGTAGAGAGACCCAGTACTTC. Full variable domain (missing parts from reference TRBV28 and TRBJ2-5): DVKVTQSSRYLVKRTGEKVFLECVQDMDHENMFWYRQDPGLGLRLIYFSYDVKMKEKGDIPEGYSVSREKKERFSLILESASTNQTSMYLCASSLLASRETQYFGPGTRLLVL.